The present T cell receptor (beta chain) was sequenced within a study of graft-versus-host responses after intestinal transplantation. Study overall: Multivisceral, liver-intestinal, or isolated intestinal grafts went to recipients. Among the recipients, all got anti-thymocyte globulin induction and then tacrolimus and steroids for 3 to 4 years.

Study results and caveats: Researchers found GvH clones in recipient marrow, and some showed up first in ileum or blood. Association was observed between peak circulating GvH clone levels and early post-transplant HvG declines.

The J segment lost 5 bases and the V segment lost 0 bases, leaving 6 bases of the junction unmatched. This CDR3 is built from 16 residues. Germline values: CDR1 SGDLS, CDR2 YYNGEE. Profiled with immunoSEQ multiplex PCR; TCRdb holds only in-frame clones, not every one. The sample lists over 80,000 clones; 91% were seen once. With regard to this clone: The antigen remains unidentified.

The chain carries TRBV9 and TRBJ2-7, with 12 bases aligning to TRBD1. This specimen consisted of unstimulated CD4+ T cells sorted from spleen or lymph node cells, obtained before transplant. The clonotype originates from a human donor who was the organ donor for an intestinal transplant. This chain's CDR3 is CASSVGIGTGGNEQYF. The CDR3 DNA sequence: TGTGCCAGCAGCGTAGGGATCGGGACAGGGGGCAACGAGCAGTACTTC.